The rows below give T cell receptor beta chains drawn from one sample of a study of T cell changes during pregnancy in multiple sclerosis. The method was immunoSEQ multiplex PCR; TCRdb's version includes in-frame clones alone and lacks a portion of them. The data hold 65,000 to 85,000 clones, with around 90% observed a single time. The input for sequencing was CD4+ T cells from peripheral blood mononuclear cells, taken after pregnancy. Receptors were obtained from a female donor with multiple sclerosis, enrolled in a pregnancy study. The CDR3 runs from the conserved cysteine through the conserved F or W. D genes are given only for firm matches. Clone size, where shown, is once, few, many, or a class for clones that have expanded.

clone_size: -
cdr3_length: 15
v_call: TRBV27
j_call: TRBJ2-3
d_call: TRBD2
cdr3_aa: CASSLYGRTTDTQYF
cdr3_nt: TGTGCCAGCAGTTTATACGGGAGGACGACAGATACGCAGTATTTT

clone_size: -
cdr3_length: 13
v_call: TRBV5-1
j_call: TRBJ1-1
d_call: -
cdr3_aa: CASSLPGGTEAFF
cdr3_nt: TGCGCCAGCAGCTTACCCGGGGGCACTGAAGCTTTCTTT

clone_size: -
cdr3_length: 14
v_call: TRBV6-5
j_call: TRBJ2-5
d_call: -
cdr3_aa: CASSYLGTLETQYF
cdr3_nt: TGTGCCAGCAGTTACCTTGGGACTCTAGAGACCCAGTACTTC

clone_size: -
cdr3_length: 15
v_call: TRBV28
j_call: TRBJ1-3
d_call: -
cdr3_aa: CASSPQAYSGNTIYF
cdr3_nt: TGTGCCAGCAGTCCACAGGCTTACTCTGGAAACACCATATATTTT

clone_size: -
cdr3_length: 14
v_call: TRBV5-1
j_call: TRBJ1-1
d_call: -
cdr3_aa: CASSLRGMNTEAFF
cdr3_nt: TGCGCCAGCAGCTTGAGGGGCATGAACACTGAAGCTTTCTTT

clone_size: -
cdr3_length: 17
v_call: TRBV27
j_call: TRBJ2-3
d_call: TRBD1
cdr3_aa: CASSSPLTGPSTDTQYF
cdr3_nt: TGTGCCAGCAGTTCCCCCCTGACAGGGCCCAGCACAGATACGCAGTATTTT

clone_size: -
cdr3_length: 11
v_call: TRBV20-1
j_call: TRBJ1-5
d_call: -
cdr3_aa: CSATNNQPQHF
cdr3_nt: TGCAGTGCAACAAACAATCAGCCCCAGCATTTT

clone_size: -
cdr3_length: 13
v_call: TRBV2
j_call: TRBJ1-2
d_call: TRBD1
cdr3_aa: CAGGQDGRYGYTF
cdr3_nt: TGTGCCGGTGGACAGGACGGCCGCTATGGCTACACCTTC

clone_size: -
cdr3_length: 17
v_call: TRBV5-1
j_call: TRBJ2-1
d_call: TRBD2
cdr3_aa: CASSLRLAGGSHNEQFF
cdr3_nt: TGCGCCAGCAGCTTGAGATTAGCGGGAGGAAGCCACAATGAGCAGTTCTTC

clone_size: -
cdr3_length: 18
v_call: TRBV7-2
j_call: TRBJ2-1
d_call: TRBD2
cdr3_aa: CASRPGTSGRGPYNEQFF
cdr3_nt: TGTGCCAGCCGACCCGGGACTAGCGGGAGAGGGCCTTACAATGAGCAGTTCTTC

clone_size: -
cdr3_length: 14
v_call: TRBV19
j_call: TRBJ1-1
d_call: -
cdr3_aa: CASTPWGQNTEAFF
cdr3_nt: TGTGCCAGTACCCCATGGGGACAGAACACTGAAGCTTTCTTT

clone_size: -
cdr3_length: 13
v_call: TRBV7-8
j_call: TRBJ1-1
d_call: TRBD1
cdr3_aa: CASGQGDDTEAFF
cdr3_nt: TGTGCCAGCGGACAGGGAGACGACACTGAAGCTTTCTTT

clone_size: -
cdr3_length: 18
v_call: TRBV27
j_call: TRBJ2-2
d_call: TRBD2
cdr3_aa: CASSRILPLAGSTGELFF
cdr3_nt: TGTGCCAGCAGTCGAATCCTTCCTCTAGCGGGAAGCACCGGGGAGCTGTTTTTT

clone_size: -
cdr3_length: 14
v_call: TRBV5-4
j_call: TRBJ2-3
d_call: -
cdr3_aa: CASSIRTKTDTQYF
cdr3_nt: TGTGCCAGCAGCATTAGGACTAAGACAGATACGCAGTATTTT

clone_size: -
cdr3_length: 15
v_call: TRBV9
j_call: TRBJ2-1
d_call: TRBD2
cdr3_aa: CASSTLAGAGNEQFF
cdr3_nt: TGTGCCAGCAGCACCCTAGCGGGGGCAGGGAATGAGCAGTTCTTC

clone_size: -
cdr3_length: 14
v_call: TRBV2
j_call: TRBJ1-2
d_call: -
cdr3_aa: CASSESRNGGGYTF
cdr3_nt: TGTGCCAGCAGTGAAAGTCGTAACGGAGGGGGCTACACCTTC

clone_size: -
cdr3_length: 14
v_call: TRBV2
j_call: TRBJ1-6
d_call: TRBD1
cdr3_aa: CASSEARGQSPLHF
cdr3_nt: TGTGCCAGCAGTGAAGCCAGGGGGCAGTCACCCCTCCACTTT

clone_size: -
cdr3_length: 15
v_call: TRBV27
j_call: TRBJ1-1
d_call: TRBD1
cdr3_aa: CASSFHRGQGTEAFF
cdr3_nt: TGTGCCAGCAGTTTCCACAGGGGTCAGGGAACTGAAGCTTTCTTT

clone_size: -
cdr3_length: 13
v_call: TRBV11-2
j_call: TRBJ1-2
d_call: -
cdr3_aa: CASSLGQFYGYTF
cdr3_nt: TGTGCCAGCAGCTTAGGGCAGTTCTATGGCTACACCTTC

clone_size: once
cdr3_length: 14
v_call: TRBV28
j_call: TRBJ2-5
d_call: -
cdr3_aa: CASSPLAIKETQYF
cdr3_nt: TGTGCCAGCAGTCCCTTAGCGATCAAAGAGACCCAGTACTTC

clone_size: -
cdr3_length: 15
v_call: TRBV7-9
j_call: TRBJ2-5
d_call: -
cdr3_aa: CASSRWRVGLETQYF
cdr3_nt: TGTGCCAGCAGCCGTTGGAGGGTTGGATTAGAGACCCAGTACTTC

clone_size: -
cdr3_length: 17
v_call: TRBV5-6
j_call: TRBJ1-3
d_call: TRBD1
cdr3_aa: CASSLPGQGAFGNTIYF
cdr3_nt: TGTGCCAGCAGCCTACCCGGCCAGGGGGCCTTTGGAAACACCATATATTTT

clone_size: -
cdr3_length: 12
v_call: TRBV7-5
j_call: TRBJ2-5
d_call: -
cdr3_aa: CVRSKVGETQYF
cdr3_nt: TGTGTCAGAAGCAAGGTCGGGGAGACCCAGTACTTC

clone_size: -
cdr3_length: 16
v_call: TRBV15
j_call: TRBJ2-7
d_call: TRBD1
cdr3_aa: CATSRDLGTVLLEQYF
cdr3_nt: TGTGCCACCAGCAGAGATCTCGGGACAGTACTCCTCGAGCAGTACTTC